This T cell receptor beta chain was sequenced in a study of Graves' ophthalmopathy and Graves' hyperthyroidism. Study-level points and caveats: Most thyroid clonotypes expanded beyond 0.001 frequency were also found in blood. The model's ophthalmopathy progression predictions had about 71% sensitivity and approximately 72% specificity. A 13-signature model separated ophthalmopathy from stable hyperthyroidism, just under 90% sensitivity, around 81% specificity.

The length of the CDR3 is 14 residues. The germline V gene encodes CDR1 SGHRS and CDR2 YFSETQ. From RNA, the CDR3 regions of TCR beta chains were amplified and sequenced. HTBI primers primed a first-round RT-PCR, and a second-round multiplex PCR followed. TCRdb reprocessed the multiplex PCR reads with MiXCR, giving one entry per CDR3 protein. The sample lists some 48,000 distinct CDR3 sequences, around 45% seen once, with approximately 23% in the top ten. The diagnostic workup employed clinical symptoms, serum thyroxine, TRAb, thyroid ultrasound and orbital computed tomography. This clonotype is a singleton in its sample. The antigen is not known. The germline gene is not matched at one end of the junction; a read error may be the cause.

The TCR comes from an adult man with Graves' ophthalmopathy. The rearrangement uses TRBV5-1 and TRBJ1-1, with D tentatively TRBD1 (6 bases). Sequencing input: peripheral blood. The CDR3 is CAGSLGGPGAEAFF. CDR3 DNA: TGCGCCGGCAGCTTGGGGGGCCCAGGGGCTGAAGCCTTCTTT.